This TCR beta chain came from a study of PD-1 blockade in mismatch repair-deficient tumors. Study information: Enrolled about 2012-2017, patients had progressing, pretreated mismatch repair-deficient cancers of 12 types. Regarding the study as a whole: Rapid post-treatment expansion, then contraction, generally preceding radiologic response, marked tumor-resident clones.

This CDR3 comprises 15 residues. CDR1 SGHVS and CDR2 FNYEAQ come from the germline V gene. Losses at the gene ends were 1 base for V and 9 bases for J; bases not matched to a gene: 9. The table lists this clone with a count of one. The antigen is unknown. Data came from immunoSEQ multiplex PCR; TCRdb stores just in-frame clones and leaves some out. This table has 40,000 or so clones, about 85% appearing once. TCR sequencing covered a few patients who responded to pembrolizumab. The V call is TRBV7-6, the J call TRBJ2-1, with 7 bases matching TRBD2. Sequencing was performed on peripheral blood, taken 4 weeks after starting pembrolizumab. This clonotype was sampled from an adult with mismatch repair-deficient cancer. CDR3 amino acids: CASSLGPGTGGEQFF. The CDR3 nucleotides are TGTGCCAGCAGCTTAGGTCCCGGGACGGGGGGTGAGCAGTTCTTC.